The clone carrying this T cell receptor beta chain was seen at least ten times. Antigen unknown. Arm-PCR of CDR3 regions and iRepertoire HTBI primers were the basis on which TCR beta libraries were built. TCRdb processed the multiplex PCR reads anew with MiXCR; each CDR3 protein has one entry. Among over 650,000 distinct CDR3 sequences, approximately 29% were seen once, and the ten largest hold 40% to 50%. Regarding time point: persistent/refractory GD, antithyroid drugs over 5 years with positive TRAb. RNA isolated from PBMCs was used to make the TCR library. This specimen belongs to a study of regulatory T cells in long-lasting Graves disease. About the study: Over 5 years on antithyroid drugs plus positive TSH receptor antibodies marked Graves' disease as persistent.

The V end lost 0 bases, the J end lost 1 base, and 12 bases lay between the germline ends. The CDR3 contains 16 residues. Germline loops: CDR1 LNHNV, CDR2 YYDKDF (reference sequence). Study outcomes and limitations: Newly diagnosed disease favored TRBV20-1 and TRBJ2-1 over persistent disease.

The sequenced sample was peripheral blood mononuclear cells (PBMCs), obtained when the disease was refractory, from a patient treated with antithyroid drugs. This receptor was taken from a female donor with Graves disease. The chain links TRBV15 to TRBJ1-1; D remains unclear. CDR3 sequence: CATSRDLGSKNTEAFF. The CDR3 DNA is TGTGCCACCAGCAGAGATCTGGGCAGCAAGAACACTGAAGCTTTCTTT.